Shown below are 14 T cell receptor beta chains from a single sample sequenced in a study of early T cells in non-severe SARS-CoV-2 infection. TCRdb re-called the 5' RACE reads through MiXCR, storing one row per CDR3 protein. The table shows over 85,000 distinct CDR3 sequences, with roughly 12% occurring only once. The material sequenced was whole blood, taken at baseline. The receptors come from an adult who was a healthcare worker with PCR-confirmed SARS-CoV-2 infection or an uninfected control (not recorded which).

This clonotype was seen repeatedly, ten times or more. The chain recombines TRBV18 with TRBJ2-1; D assignment may be TRBD1 or TRBD2 (7 bases each). V was trimmed by 3 bases and J by 8 bases, leaving 20 bases between them. The CDR3 has 16 amino acids. The germline V gene encodes CDR1 KGHSH and CDR2 LQKENI. The CDR3 spells CASSPWTGRSGDEQFF. The CDR3 DNA reads as TGTGCCAGCTCACCCTGGACAGGTCGGAGCGGGGATGAGCAGTTCTTC. The full variable domain, completed using reference TRBV18 and TRBJ2-1, is NAGVMQNPRHLVRRRGQEARLRCSPMKGHSHVYWYRQLPEEGLKFMVYLQKENIIDESGMPKERFSAEFPKEGPSILRIQQVVRGDSAAYFCASSPWTGRSGDEQFFGPGTRLTVL.

The chain recombines TRBV12-3 or TRBV12-4 with TRBJ1-1, with 7 bases identical to TRBD1. The CDR3 sequence is 14 residues long. V shed 10 bases and J 4 bases; nucleotides not matched to a gene: 12. The CDR3 DNA follows: TGTGCCACCAGCCCGCGACAGGGTTCCACTGAAGCTTTCTTT. Translating it yields CATSPRQGSTEAFF.

The chain is built from TRBV2 and TRBJ1-1; no clear D gene. V lost 6 bases, J lost 1 base, and 6 bases lay in between. Germline assignment: CDR1 SNHLY and CDR2 FYNNEI. The CDR3 contains 12 residues. The CDR3 coding sequence is TGTGCCAGCAGACAGCCGAACACTGAAGCTTTCTTT. As protein: CASRQPNTEAFF.

The CDR3 coding sequence is TGTGCCAGCAGTCCCCGACAAGCCGTCTACGAGCAGTACTTC. Translation: CASSPRQAVYEQYF. The V gene is TRBV27, the J gene TRBJ2-7; no reliable D call. Looked up from germline, CDR1 is MNHEY and CDR2 is SMNVEV (reference sequence). The CDR3 consists of 14 residues. V was trimmed by 5 bases and J by 3 bases, leaving 14 bases between them.

The chain couples TRBV7-2 to TRBJ2-3, with TRBD2 identical over 14 bases. CDR1 SGHTA and CDR2 FQGNSA come from the germline V gene. The CDR3 has 17 amino acids. The V segment lost 4 bases and the J segment 7 bases; nucleotides outside the gene matches: 10. The CDR3 spells CASSSGTSGGRGNTQYF. The DNA of the CDR3 is TGTGCCAGCAGCTCCGGGACTAGCGGGGGACGTGGAAATACGCAGTATTTT.

At least ten counts were recorded for this clonotype. The CDR3 is CASSLSADPYEQYF. The CDR3 DNA is TGTGCCAGCAGTTTGAGTGCTGACCCTTACGAGCAGTACTTC. The rearrangement links TRBV28 to TRBJ2-7; D call uncertain. The CDR3 consists of 14 residues. Germline-derived CDR1 and CDR2 are MDHEN and SYDVKM. V was clipped by 3 bases and J by 4 bases, with 13 bases between them.

The chain employs TRBV19 and TRBJ1-5; D is uncertain. Trimming removed 3 bases from V and 1 base from J, with 7 bases in between. The length of the CDR3 is 14 residues. Germline-derived CDR1 and CDR2 are LNHDA and SQIVND (reference sequence). In nucleotides, the CDR3 is TGTGCCAGTAGTATCCCGCCGAGCAATCAGCCCCAGCATTTT. Its translation: CASSIPPSNQPQHF.

The gene calls are TRBV19 and TRBJ2-1, with unresolved D. The CDR3 extends over 16 amino acids. The germline CDR1 and CDR2 sequences are LNHDA and SQIVND (reference sequence). V lost 0 bases and J lost 7, with 16 bases in between. The CDR3 nucleotides are TGTGCCAGTAGTATAGAGGGTCGCATTTCGGTAAATGAGCAGTTCTTC. Residues: CASSIEGRISVNEQFF.

This clonotype has a count of ten or more. This chain connects TRBV7-9 to TRBJ2-2; D might be TRBD1 or TRBD2, each matching 5 bases. The V gene's germline CDR1 is SEHNR and CDR2 FQNEAQ (reference sequence). The CDR3 is 19 amino acids. V was shortened by 5 bases and J by 3 bases, with 25 bases between the two germline ends. The CDR3 DNA is TGTGCCAGCAGCCCTTCCAGGGCCCCACATGGGAGATACACCGGGGAGCTGTTTTTT. Amino acids: CASSPSRAPHGRYTGELFF.

Many counts were recorded for this clonotype. J is TRBJ1-1 and V is TRBV30; a possible D gene is TRBD1 (6 bases). This CDR3 has 18 amino acids. Trimming took 1 base from V and 4 from J, leaving 25 bases between them. The germline gives CDR1 GTSNPN, CDR2 SVGIG (reference sequence). CDR3 in DNA: TGTGCCTGGAGTGAGGTGGGGCCCCGAGGCAAAGGGGGCACTGAAGCTTTCTTT. This gives the protein CAWSEVGPRGKGGTEAFF.

This clonotype was counted ten times or more. This chain connects TRBV5-1 to TRBJ2-5, with TRBD2 identical over 7 bases. The V gene end was trimmed by 1 base and the J gene end by 5 bases; junction bases not matched to a gene: 11. The CDR3 is made up of 16 amino acids. CDR1 and CDR2 (germline): SGHRS, YFSETQ. CDR3 residues: CASSLTSGGGVETQYF. The DNA for the CDR3 is TGCGCCAGCAGCTTGACATCGGGAGGTGGAGTCGAGACCCAGTACTTC.

This clonotype appeared many times. The J gene is TRBJ1-2, the V gene TRBV27; D remains unclear. The germline gives CDR1 MNHEY, CDR2 SMNVEV (reference sequence). Trimming took 10 bases from V and 6 from J, leaving 12 bases between them. The CDR3 loop spans 11 amino acids. DNA for the CDR3: TGTGCCACCCAGTGGCGAAATGGCTACACCTTC. It encodes CATQWRNGYTF.

The V gene is TRBV15, the J gene TRBJ2-1, with TRBD1 matching over 9 bases. The length of the CDR3 is 15 residues. V lost 0 bases and J lost 4; bases outside the gene matches: 1. Germline CDR1 is LNHNV and CDR2 is YYDKDF (reference sequence). This CDR3 reads CATSRDGTGYNEQFF. The CDR3 coding sequence is TGTGCCACCAGCAGAGACGGGACAGGGTACAATGAGCAGTTCTTC.

The V and J genes are TRBV5-1 and TRBJ2-5, with 10 bases aligning to TRBD2. The CDR3 runs 15 residues. The junction had 6 bases not matched to a gene; V was cut back by 2 bases and J by 5 bases. Germline CDR1 and CDR2: SGHRS and YFSETQ. CDR3: CASSLAGTSVETQYF. In nucleotides, the CDR3 is TGCGCCAGCAGCTTAGCAGGGACTAGCGTGGAGACCCAGTACTTC.